This T cell receptor beta chain comes out of a study of Graves' ophthalmopathy and Graves' hyperthyroidism. The CDR3 runs to 14 residues. Germline assignment: CDR1 MNHEY and CDR2 SVGAGI. The V end lost 7 bases, the J end lost 0 bases, and 12 bases lay between the germline ends. This clonotype was seen many times. TCR beta CDR3 regions were amplified from RNA transcripts. HTBI primers were used in a first-round RT-PCR, which preceded a second-round multiplex PCR. TCRdb re-called the multiplex PCR reads with MiXCR, one entry per CDR3 protein. This table has under 350,000 distinct CDR3 sequences, 15% to 20% appearing once.

The chain carries TRBV6-5 and TRBJ1-2; weak D call: TRBD1 (5 bases). The source is an adult man with Graves' ophthalmopathy. The specimen was peripheral blood. CDR3 in amino acids: CASTPGPSNYGYTF. The CDR3 DNA follows: TGTGCCAGCACCCCGGGGCCGTCTAACTATGGCTACACCTTC.